This T cell receptor (beta chain) comes out of a study of response to subunit inactivated influenza vaccine. The study's findings and limits: Few additional T cells are recruited per seasonal influenza vaccination, authors suggested.

About this clonotype: Its target is not known.

TCRdb reanalysed the RT-PCR reads using MiXCR and keeps one entry per CDR3 protein. The sample contains under 950,000 distinct CDR3 sequences, about 20% of which appear only once. This CDR3 region has 14 residues. In germline, CDR1 is DFQATT, CDR2 SNEGSKA (reference sequence). V was cut by 3 bases and J by 0 bases, with 8 bases left in between. The rearrangement links TRBV20-1 to TRBJ2-2; D call uncertain. The sample was PBMCs from blood, taken 5 days after vaccination. The receptor comes from a man aged 50-59 years who received an inactivated influenza vaccine. The CDR3 nucleotides read TGCAGTGCTAGCGCACAGACGAACACCGGGGAGCTGTTTTTT. Amino acids: CSASAQTNTGELFF.